Listed below are T cell receptor beta chains from one sample, sequenced in a study of low-dose radiotherapy and immunotherapy resistance in tumors. TCRdb ran MiXCR on the reads and lists one entry per CDR3 protein. The sample holds around 69,000 distinct CDR3 sequences; around 31% are singletons and the top ten take around 10%. The material was PBMCs, obtained before treatment. The receptors shown here come from a female donor with ovarian cancer. Each CDR3 is given with its conserved first and last residue. D genes are given only for firm matches. Size tells how often a clone was seen (once, few, many) or the class of an expanded clone, and some rows leave it out.

size,V,D,J,CDR3,DNA
once,TRBV5-1,TRBD1,TRBJ2-7,CASSPGQGSYEQYF,TGCGCCAGCAGCCCCGGACAGGGATCCTACGAGCAGTACTTC
many,TRBV7-9,TRBD2,TRBJ2-5,CASKSGLAGHQETQYF,TGTGCCAGCAAATCGGGGCTAGCGGGGCACCAAGAGACCCAGTACTTC
many,TRBV10-3,-,TRBJ2-7,CAISEGTGRGLYEQYF,TGTGCCATCAGTGAGGGGACGGGGCGGGGACTCTACGAGCAGTACTTC
once,TRBV4-1,-,TRBJ2-3,CASSRLALTDTQYF,TGCGCCAGCAGCCGTCTAGCCCTGACAGATACGCAGTATTTT
many,TRBV7-2,TRBD2,TRBJ2-3,CASSTRTSSDTQYF,TGTGCCAGCAGCACCCGGACTAGCAGCGATACGCAGTATTTT
many,TRBV29-1,-,TRBJ1-6,CSVRWGGRDSPLHF,TGCAGCGTCCGTTGGGGGGGCAGGGATTCACCCCTCCACTTT
few,TRBV11-3,-,TRBJ1-1,CASSSRGVDTEAFF,TGTGCCAGCAGCAGCCGGGGGGTGGACACTGAAGCTTTCTTT
many,TRBV6-2/TRBV6-3,-,TRBJ2-3,CASGRGGVITDTQYF,TGTGCCAGCGGTCGAGGCGGGGTGATCACAGATACGCAGTATTTT
many,TRBV9,-,TRBJ1-2,CASSVRGSGYTF,TGTGCCAGTTCCGTCCGGGGGTCTGGCTACACCTTC
few,TRBV5-1,-,TRBJ2-1,CASSFQAASSYNEQFF,TGCGCCAGCAGCTTTCAAGCGGCAAGCTCCTACAATGAGCAGTTCTTC
few,TRBV5-1,-,TRBJ1-2,CASSFGGGGYTF,TGCGCCAGCAGCTTTGGGGGGGGTGGCTACACCTTC
many,TRBV20-1,TRBD1,TRBJ1-2,CSAKDRGFLYGYTF,TGCAGTGCTAAGGACAGGGGCTTCCTCTATGGCTACACCTTC
-,TRBV4-3,-,TRBJ1-2,CASSQDTRSGRYTF,TGCGCCAGCAGCCAAGATACTCGGTCCGGGCGCTACACCTTC
many,TRBV7-2,TRBD1,TRBJ1-1,CASSVTGQRNTEAFF,TGTGCCAGCAGCGTAACGGGACAGCGGAACACTGAAGCTTTCTTT
-,TRBV11-3,TRBD1,TRBJ2-5,CASSSRQGEETQYF,TGTGCCAGCAGCTCACGACAGGGGGAGGAGACCCAGTACTTC
many,TRBV11-2,-,TRBJ1-6,CASSPMRTAYNSPLHF,TGTGCCAGCAGCCCCATGCGGACAGCCTATAATTCACCCCTCCACTTT
many,TRBV7-2,TRBD2,TRBJ2-5,CASSLGLAGGSGETQYF,TGTGCCAGCAGCCTGGGACTAGCGGGGGGTAGTGGGGAGACCCAGTACTTC
many,TRBV29-1,TRBD2,TRBJ2-1,CSVEDGTSGRNEQFF,TGCAGCGTTGAAGATGGGACTAGCGGGAGGAATGAGCAGTTCTTC
many,TRBV30,-,TRBJ1-1,CAWSVQGNTEAFF,TGTGCCTGGAGTGTTCAGGGGAACACTGAAGCTTTCTTT
many,TRBV4-1,TRBD1,TRBJ1-3,CASSPDRVSNTIYF,TGCGCCAGCAGCCCCGACAGGGTCTCGAACACCATATATTTT
many,TRBV2,-,TRBJ2-7,CASSKQGLSYEQYF,TGTGCCAGCAGTAAACAGGGTTTATCCTACGAGCAGTACTTC
many,TRBV7-9,TRBD1,TRBJ1-6,CASSQQTGGPLNSPLHF,TGTGCCAGCAGCCAGCAGACAGGGGGCCCACTAAATTCACCCCTCCACTTT
many,TRBV30,-,TRBJ1-1,CAWGGRTEAFF,TGTGCCTGGGGGGGGAGGACTGAAGCTTTCTTT
few,TRBV6-2/TRBV6-3,-,TRBJ2-1,CASKASTYNEQFF,TGTGCCAGCAAGGCAAGTACCTACAATGAGCAGTTCTTC
many,TRBV5-1,TRBD1,TRBJ1-2,CASSVDRGQQAWNGYTF,TGCGCCAGCAGCGTCGACAGGGGACAGCAAGCCTGGAATGGCTACACCTTC
many,TRBV12-3/TRBV12-4,-,TRBJ1-6,CASSLNKNSPLHF,TGTGCCAGCAGCCTAAACAAGAATTCACCCCTCCACTTT
many,TRBV5-1,TRBD1,TRBJ1-1,CASSAGQPNTEAFF,TGCGCCAGCAGCGCGGGACAGCCTAACACTGAAGCTTTCTTT
-,TRBV5-1,TRBD1,TRBJ2-7,CASSDGTGLGYEQYF,TGCGCCAGCAGCGACGGGACAGGGTTGGGCTACGAGCAGTACTTC